The 24 T cell receptor beta chains listed next were all sequenced from one sample in a study of cytomegalovirus exposure and HLA in healthy donors. PCR involved 60 Vbeta and 13 Jbeta primers. The protocol was immunoSEQ multiplex PCR, while the TCRdb copy is restricted to in-frame clones and leaves out a portion. The table has 150,000 to 200,000 clones, 80% to 85% seen once; the top ten hold around 1.9%. Specimen: PBMCs. The source is a woman under 30 in good health and CMV-seropositive.

The V gene is TRBV4-1, the J gene TRBJ2-2; TRBD1 aligns across 7 bases. V lost 6 bases to trimming and J lost 1 base; unmatched junction nucleotides: 8. The CDR3 covers 16 residues. Germline V CDR1 and CDR2: MGHRA, YSYEKL. The CDR3 DNA is TGCGCCAGCAGTCACAAGGGACAGATGAACACCGGGGAGCTGTTTTTT. Its protein product is CASSHKGQMNTGELFF.

V gene TRBV27 combines with J gene TRBJ1-2; no firm D call. Germline CDR1 reads MNHEY; CDR2 reads SMNVEV (reference sequence). Trimming cost V 7 bases and J 6 bases, with 12 bases left between them. The CDR3 totals 12 residues. In DNA, the CDR3 is TGTGCCAGCAACAAACGAGGAGATGGCTACACCTTC. It yields the protein CASNKRGDGYTF.

This sequence joins TRBV6-5 and TRBJ1-4; no firm D call. CDR3 size: 12 residues. CDR1 MNHEY and CDR2 SVGAGI come from the germline V gene. With 7 bases removed from V and 10 bases from J, the gap between germline ends came to 13 bases. CDR3 sequence: CASKAGSGKLFF. The CDR3 coding sequence is TGTGCCAGCAAAGCGGGGTCGGGAAAACTGTTTTTT.

V and J are TRBV7-3 and TRBJ2-1, with a possible D match to TRBD1 (6 bases). There are 14 residues in the CDR3. The V gene's germline CDR1 is SGHTA and CDR2 FQGTGA. The V end lost 6 bases, the J end lost 4 bases, and 13 bases lay between the germline ends. In DNA, the CDR3 is TGTGCCAGCAGTCCGCAACAGGGATACAATGAGCAGTTCTTC. This encodes CASSPQQGYNEQFF.

This chain joins TRBV29-1 and TRBJ1-2; 7 bases are shared with TRBD1. This CDR3 region has 12 residues. Trimming took 4 bases from V and 8 from J; bases not matched to a gene: 7. Germline values: CDR1 SQVTM, CDR2 ANQGSEA. The CDR3 loop is CSVVEGAQGYTF. Here the CDR3 DNA reads TGCAGCGTTGTGGAGGGGGCGCAGGGCTACACCTTC.

The gene calls are TRBV5-1 and TRBJ2-5, with TRBD1 identical over 7 bases. The V gene's germline CDR1 is SGHRS and CDR2 YFSETQ. Unmatched junction bases numbered 8, after V lost 4 bases and J lost 2 bases. The CDR3 is 15 residues long. CDR3 region: CASSRTGQLQETQYF. CDR3 coding DNA: TGCGCCAGCAGCCGTACGGGACAGCTTCAAGAGACCCAGTACTTC.

The chain recombines TRBV13 with TRBJ2-3; 14 bases are a match to TRBD2. The CDR3 is 19 residues long. Germline values: CDR1 PRHDT, CDR2 FYEKMQ (reference sequence). Germline trimming cut 3 bases from V and 6 bases from J; bases unmatched to any gene: 14. This CDR3 is CASSFPTSGGGLGVDTQYF. DNA of the CDR3: TGTGCCAGCAGCTTCCCGACTAGCGGGGGGGGTTTGGGCGTTGATACGCAGTATTTT. Using reference TRBV13 and TRBJ2-3 for the parts outside the CDR3, the full variable domain is AAGVIQSPRHLIKEKRETATLKCYPIPRHDTVYWYQQGPGQDPQFLISFYEKMQSDKGSIPDRFSAQQFSDYHSELNMSSLELGDSALYFCASSFPTSGGGLGVDTQYFGPGTRLTVL.

Of note for this clone: The identical CDR3 is also encoded by other nucleotide sequences in the sample. The gene calls are TRBV7-9 and TRBJ2-3; TRBD2 might be the D (6 bases). Germline loops: CDR1 SEHNR, CDR2 FQNEAQ (reference sequence). The CDR3 runs 15 residues. The V and J ends lost 1 base and 1 base respectively, with 9 bases between them. The CDR3 here is CASSLVTGGTDTQYF. CDR3 in DNA: TGTGCCAGCAGCTTAGTGACGGGGGGCACAGATACGCAGTATTTT.

V gene TRBV4-1 combines with J gene TRBJ2-1, with a tentative D call TRBD2 (6 bases). Trimming took 0 bases from V and 5 from J, leaving 14 bases between them. CDR3 size: 16 residues. Germline loops: CDR1 MGHRA, CDR2 YSYEKL. DNA for the CDR3: TGCGCCAGCAGCCAAGACGATGGGGGGTACCACAATGAGCAGTTCTTC. It translates to CASSQDDGGYHNEQFF.

The rearrangement joins TRBV5-5 to TRBJ2-3, with 8 bases fitting TRBD2. V shed 3 bases, J shed 2 bases, and the junction held 5 bases outside the gene matches. This CDR3 has 15 amino acids. The V gene's germline CDR1 is SGHKS and CDR2 YYEKEE (reference sequence). CDR3 protein: CASSSSGGNTDTQYF. The CDR3 region has the DNA TGTGCCAGCAGCTCCAGCGGGGGAAACACAGATACGCAGTATTTT.

V gene TRBV19 combines with J gene TRBJ2-7, with D tentatively TRBD2 (6 bases). Trimming stripped 3 bases from V and 7 bases from J, with 13 bases between. There are 13 residues in the CDR3. The germline gives CDR1 LNHDA, CDR2 SQIVND (reference sequence). The CDR3 loop reads CASSMGGSGEQYV. Here the CDR3 DNA reads TGTGCCAGTAGTATGGGAGGCTCGGGTGAGCAGTACGTC.

The count of this clone is one. The chain uses TRBV11-2 and TRBJ1-1; TRBD1 might be the D (5 bases). Per germline, CDR1 SGHAT and CDR2 FQNNGV. The CDR3 is 17 amino acids. V lost 5 bases and J lost 0, with 19 bases in between. The CDR3 loop is CASSNLWVREVNTEAFF. In DNA, the CDR3 is TGTGCCAGCAGCAACCTTTGGGTCAGGGAGGTGAACACTGAAGCTTTCTTT. Supplemented by reference TRBV11-2 and TRBJ1-1, the full variable domain reads EAGVAQSPRYKIIEKRQSVAFWCNPISGHATLYWYQQILGQGPKLLIQFQNNGVVDDSQLPKDRFSAERLKGVDSTLKIQPAKLEDSAVYLCASSNLWVREVNTEAFFGQGTRLTVV.

The chain uses TRBV4-1 and TRBJ2-2; 7 nucleotides match TRBD1. The germline CDR1 and CDR2 sequences are MGHRA and YSYEKL. The CDR3 runs to 16 residues. V was pared by 4 bases and J by 4 bases, with 9 bases of the junction left unmatched. The CDR3 is CASSPKPGQTTGELFF. In DNA, the CDR3 is TGCGCCAGCAGCCCAAAACCGGGACAGACCACCGGGGAGCTGTTTTTT.

This chain uses TRBV5-1 with TRBJ2-2; D might be TRBD2 (6 bases). This CDR3 contains 16 residues. The germline CDR1 and CDR2 sequences are SGHRS and YFSETQ. Deletions cut 4 bases from V and 0 bases from J, with 13 bases between. The CDR3 reads CASSRSSGANTGELFF. The CDR3 DNA reads TGCGCCAGCAGCAGAAGTAGCGGAGCGAACACCGGGGAGCTGTTTTTT.

Only one count was recorded for this clone. This sequence joins TRBV6-1 and TRBJ1-2; D gene uncertain. Germline V gene lookup returns CDR1 MNHNS and CDR2 SASEGT. This CDR3 has 12 amino acids. V lost 5 bases and J lost 2, with 6 bases in between. DNA of the CDR3: TGTGCCAGCAGTACGGGAAACTATGGCTACACCTTC. Its protein is CASSTGNYGYTF.

CDR3 residues: CASSPALRAFF. As DNA, the CDR3 is TGTGCCAGCAGCCCTGCCCTCAGAGCTTTCTTT. The rearrangement joins TRBV7-9 to TRBJ1-1; D is unclear. Germline V gene lookup returns CDR1 SEHNR and CDR2 FQNEAQ (reference sequence). Trimming left V 5 bases short and J 10 bases short, with 11 bases between. The CDR3 totals 11 residues.

V gene TRBV5-1 combines with J gene TRBJ2-1; 9 nucleotides match TRBD2. The junction had 5 bases not matched to a gene; V was cut back by 0 bases and J by 4 bases. From germline, CDR1 is SGHRS and CDR2 YFSETQ. The CDR3 contains 16 residues. In DNA, the CDR3 is TGCGCCAGCAGCTTGGATGCTAGCGGGGCATACAATGAGCAGTTCTTC. Translating gives CASSLDASGAYNEQFF. Looking up the rest from reference TRBV5-1 and TRBJ2-1 gives the full variable domain: KAGVTQTPRYLIKTRGQQVTLSCSPISGHRSVSWYQQTPGQGLQFLFEYFSETQRNKGNFPGRFSGRQFSNSRSEMNVSTLELGDSALYLCASSLDASGAYNEQFFGPGTRLTVL.

Of note for this clone: Other DNA sequences in this specimen translate into the identical CDR3. The chain combines TRBV7-9 with TRBJ1-5, with 7 positions matching TRBD1. CDR1 and CDR2 from the germline V gene are SEHNR and FQNEAQ (reference sequence). V lost 6 bases to trimming and J lost 1 base; unmatched junction nucleotides: 3. The CDR3 is 14 amino acids. CDR3 loop: CASRPTGSNQPQHF. The CDR3 DNA sequence: TGTGCCAGCAGACCGACAGGGAGCAATCAGCCCCAGCATTTT.

This clone appeared a few times. The rearrangement links TRBV7-2 to TRBJ1-1; D gene unclear. This CDR3 comprises 13 residues. Trimming shortened V by 6 bases and J by 0 bases, and 8 bases separated the two germline ends. The germline V gene encodes CDR1 SGHTA and CDR2 FQGNSA. The CDR3 spells CASSYSLNTEAFF. CDR3 DNA: TGTGCCAGCAGTTACAGCCTGAACACTGAAGCTTTCTTT.

This chain uses TRBV6-1 with TRBJ1-1; TRBD1 is a possible D gene (6 bases). This CDR3 spans 15 amino acids. The V end lost 4 bases, the J end lost 0 bases, and 12 bases lay between the germline ends. In germline, CDR1 is MNHNS, CDR2 SASEGT. The CDR3 region is CASSVGQGMNTEAFF. In nucleotides, the CDR3 is TGTGCCAGCAGTGTAGGCCAGGGGATGAACACTGAAGCTTTCTTT.

Here the CDR3 DNA reads TGTGCCAGCAGCTTAGAGGGGGCGGTCACCGGGGAGCTGTTTTTT. Encoded protein: CASSLEGAVTGELFF. The chain has TRBV7-3 and TRBJ2-2; TRBD1 agrees at 7 bases. CDR3 size: 15 residues. Losses at the gene ends were 2 bases for V and 4 bases for J; bases not matched to a gene: 4. Germline loops: CDR1 SGHTA, CDR2 FQGTGA.

This sequence joins TRBV7-6 and TRBJ2-5; weak D call: TRBD2 (5 bases). The J call may be mistaken, given a closer DNA end match to TRBJ2-7. The CDR3 totals 13 residues. Germline CDR1 SGHVS, CDR2 FNYEAQ. CDR3 residues: CASSFRDSYEQYF. CDR3 nucleotide sequence: TGTGCCAGCAGCTTTCGGGACTCCTACGAGCAGTACTTC.

The rearrangement joins TRBV28 to TRBJ1-2; the match to TRBD1 covers 10 bases. The germline gives CDR1 MDHEN, CDR2 SYDVKM. The trim removed 5 bases at V and 8 bases at J, leaving 8 bases unmatched. The CDR3 extends over 14 amino acids. The CDR3 DNA reads as TGTGCCAGCAGTATTCCGGGACAGGGGTTAGGCTACACCTTC. It yields the protein CASSIPGQGLGYTF.

The V call is TRBV4-2, the J call TRBJ2-3; 8 bases line up with TRBD2. CDR1 is LGHNA, CDR2 YNFKEQ, per germline. V shed 0 bases and J 2 bases; nucleotides not matched to a gene: 10. The CDR3 totals 18 residues. The CDR3 DNA reads as TGTGCCAGCAGCCAAGAAATTAGGCTAGCGGGTTACACAGATACGCAGTATTTT. As protein: CASSQEIRLAGYTDTQYF.